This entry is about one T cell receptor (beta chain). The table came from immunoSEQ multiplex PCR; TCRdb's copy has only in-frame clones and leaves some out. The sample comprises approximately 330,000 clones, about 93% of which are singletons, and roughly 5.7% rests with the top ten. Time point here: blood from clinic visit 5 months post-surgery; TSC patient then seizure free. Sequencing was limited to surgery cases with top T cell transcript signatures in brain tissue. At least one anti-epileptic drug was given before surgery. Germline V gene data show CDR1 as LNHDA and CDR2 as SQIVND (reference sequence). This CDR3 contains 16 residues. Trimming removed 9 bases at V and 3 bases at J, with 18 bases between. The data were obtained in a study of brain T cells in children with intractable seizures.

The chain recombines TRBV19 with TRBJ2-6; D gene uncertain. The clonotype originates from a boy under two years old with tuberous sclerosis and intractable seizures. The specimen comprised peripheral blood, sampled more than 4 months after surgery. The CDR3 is CASTPGPGGGANVLTF. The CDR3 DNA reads TGTGCCAGCACCCCTGGGCCAGGCGGTGGGGCCAACGTCCTGACTTTC.